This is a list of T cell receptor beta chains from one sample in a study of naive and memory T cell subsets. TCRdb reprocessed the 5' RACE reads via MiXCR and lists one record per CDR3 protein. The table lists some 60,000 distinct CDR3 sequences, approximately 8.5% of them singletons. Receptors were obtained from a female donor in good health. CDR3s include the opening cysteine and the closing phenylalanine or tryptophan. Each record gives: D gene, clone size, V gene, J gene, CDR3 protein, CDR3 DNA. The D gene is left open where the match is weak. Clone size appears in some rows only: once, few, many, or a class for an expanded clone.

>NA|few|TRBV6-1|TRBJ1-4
CASSLTGDAVNEKLFF
TGTGCCAGCAGTTTAACGGGGGACGCGGTGAATGAAAAACTGTTTTTT
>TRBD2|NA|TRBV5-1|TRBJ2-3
CASSGTSGISTDTQYF
TGCGCCAGCAGCGGCACTAGCGGGATAAGCACAGATACGCAGTATTTT
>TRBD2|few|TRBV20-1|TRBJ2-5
CSARDLATSAETQYF
TGCAGTGCTAGAGATCTCGCGACTAGCGCTGAGACCCAGTACTTC
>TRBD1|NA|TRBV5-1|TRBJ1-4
CASSFGQGDCNEKLFF
TGCGCCAGCAGCTTCGGACAGGGAGACTGTAATGAAAAACTGTTTTTT
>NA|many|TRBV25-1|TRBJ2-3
CASSASTDTQYF
TGTGCCAGCAGTGCCAGCACAGATACGCAGTATTTT
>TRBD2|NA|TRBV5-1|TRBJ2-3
CASSLSAWEGDTQYF
TGCGCCAGCAGTCTCTCGGCCTGGGAGGGAGATACGCAGTATTTT
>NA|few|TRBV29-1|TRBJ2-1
CSVGENNEQFF
TGCAGCGTTGGCGAGAACAATGAGCAGTTCTTC
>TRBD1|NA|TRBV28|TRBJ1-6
CASSFRDRESSPLHF
TGTGCCAGCAGTTTCCGGGACAGGGAGAGTTCACCCCTCCACTTT
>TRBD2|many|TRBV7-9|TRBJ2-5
CASSLPPLGLAGVTQYF
TGTGCCAGCAGCTTACCGCCTCTGGGACTAGCGGGGGTGACCCAGTACTTC
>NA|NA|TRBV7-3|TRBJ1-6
CASSLSSGGSPLHF
TGTGCCAGCAGCTTATCCTCAGGAGGTTCACCCCTCCACTTT
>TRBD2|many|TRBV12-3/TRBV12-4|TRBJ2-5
CASSLTGGETQYF
TGTGCCAGCAGTTTAACGGGAGGAGAGACCCAGTACTTC
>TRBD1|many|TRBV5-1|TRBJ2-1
CASSFSGQGQNEQFF
TGCGCCAGCAGCTTTTCGGGACAGGGTCAAAATGAGCAGTTCTTC
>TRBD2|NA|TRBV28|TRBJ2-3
CASSSPGTSGAGDTQYF
TGTGCCAGCAGTTCCCCAGGGACTAGCGGCGCCGGAGATACGCAGTATTTT
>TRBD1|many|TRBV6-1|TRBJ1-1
CASSEPRTGSAEAFF
TGTGCCAGCAGTGAACCCCGGACAGGTAGCGCTGAAGCTTTCTTT
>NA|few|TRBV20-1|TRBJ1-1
CSARGTWEAFF
TGCAGTGCTAGAGGGACTTGGGAGGCTTTCTTT
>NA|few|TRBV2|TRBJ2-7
CASRGYTGYEQYF
TGTGCCAGCAGAGGTTACACAGGCTACGAGCAGTACTTC
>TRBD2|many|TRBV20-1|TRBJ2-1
CSARDSGGVTMRQFF
TGCAGTGCTAGGGATAGCGGGGGGGTCACAATGAGGCAGTTCTTC
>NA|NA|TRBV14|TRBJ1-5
CASSQDGFWDPAANQPQHF
TGTGCCAGCAGCCAAGATGGATTCTGGGACCCAGCTGCAAATCAGCCCCAGCATTTT
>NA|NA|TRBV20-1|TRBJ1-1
CSAPKPQGSNTEAFF
TGCAGTGCTCCCAAGCCACAGGGCTCGAACACTGAAGCTTTCTTT
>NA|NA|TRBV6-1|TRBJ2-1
CASRGGNHNEQFF
TGTGCCAGCAGAGGGGGGAACCACAATGAGCAGTTCTTC
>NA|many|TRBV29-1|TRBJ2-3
CSHWAREKGTDTQYF
TGCAGCCACTGGGCCAGGGAGAAGGGGACAGATACGCAGTATTTT
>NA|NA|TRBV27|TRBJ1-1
CASSLSRGTEAFF
TGTGCCAGCAGTTTATCCCGTGGGACTGAAGCTTTCTTT
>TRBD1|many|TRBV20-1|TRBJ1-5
CSVTAGTGGNQPQHF
TGCAGTGTCACGGCCGGGACAGGGGGCAATCAGCCCCAGCATTTT
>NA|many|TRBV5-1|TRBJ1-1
CASRSWGDTEAFF
TGCGCCAGCAGGAGTTGGGGTGATACTGAAGCTTTCTTT
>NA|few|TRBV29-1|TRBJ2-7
CSVDLGAASYEQYF
TGCAGCGTTGATCTCGGAGCGGCCTCCTACGAGCAGTACTTC
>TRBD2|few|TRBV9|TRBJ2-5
CASSVASGRTETQYF
TGTGCCAGCAGCGTAGCTAGCGGGAGAACGGAGACCCAGTACTTC
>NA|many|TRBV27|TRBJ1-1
CASSLLPSNTEAFF
TGTGCCAGCAGTTTACTGCCATCGAACACTGAAGCTTTCTTT
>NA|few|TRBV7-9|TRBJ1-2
CASSLPELYYGYTF
TGTGCCAGCAGCTTACCCGAACTTTACTATGGCTACACCTTC
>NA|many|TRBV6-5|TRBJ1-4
CASRPGANNEKLFF
TGTGCCAGCAGGCCGGGGGCCAATAATGAAAAACTGTTTTTT
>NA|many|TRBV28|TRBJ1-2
CASSFTDRFGYTF
TGTGCCAGCAGTTTTACTGACAGGTTTGGCTACACCTTC
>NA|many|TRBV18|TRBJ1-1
CASSPQGGDTEAFF
TGTGCCAGCTCACCACAGGGAGGGGACACTGAAGCTTTCTTT